The source of this T cell receptor (beta chain) is a study of OX40 agonist ivuxolimab in advanced cancers. The overall study: Dose-escalation subjects each had hepatocellular carcinoma, melanoma, renal cell or head and neck cancer. General study results and limits: CD4+ and CD8+ blood T cells expanded clonally by week 6 at 0.1 to 3.0 mg/kg. Certain nonresponding patients likewise had low normalized T-cell clonal expansion. Antigen specificity was not determined for the expanded peripheral T cells.

Measured with immunoSEQ multiplex PCR; TCRdb has only the in-frame clones, and not every one. The table shows some 77,000 clones, with 70% to 90% occurring only once. Notes on this clone: Its matching antigen is unknown.

This clonotype originated in an adult with an advanced solid tumor such as melanoma, head and neck, liver or kidney cancer. The source material was CD4+ or CD8+ T cells sorted from blood, sampled in a trial of the OX40 agonist ivuxolimab.

DNA of the CDR3: TGTGCCATTGAGGACAGCGGTAATCAGCCCCAGCATTTT. It translates to CAIEDSGNQPQHF. This chain joins TRBV6-1 and TRBJ1-5, with a weak D call TRBD1 (6 bases). Trimming stripped 10 bases from V and 4 bases from J, with 14 bases between. The germline V gene encodes CDR1 MNHNS and CDR2 SASEGT. The CDR3 has 13 amino acids.